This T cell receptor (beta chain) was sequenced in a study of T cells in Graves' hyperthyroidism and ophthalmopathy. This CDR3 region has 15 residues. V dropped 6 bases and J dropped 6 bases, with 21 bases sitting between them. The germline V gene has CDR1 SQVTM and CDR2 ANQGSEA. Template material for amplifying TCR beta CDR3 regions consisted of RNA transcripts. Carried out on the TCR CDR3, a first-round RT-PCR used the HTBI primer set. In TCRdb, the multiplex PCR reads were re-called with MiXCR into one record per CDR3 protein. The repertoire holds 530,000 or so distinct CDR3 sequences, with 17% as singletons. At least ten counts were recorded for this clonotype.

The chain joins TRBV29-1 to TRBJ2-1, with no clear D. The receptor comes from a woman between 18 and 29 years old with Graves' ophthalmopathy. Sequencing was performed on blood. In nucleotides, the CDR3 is TGCAGCGTCCCATACTCGATCCCCGGTAGCAATGAGCAGTTCTTC. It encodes CSVPYSIPGSNEQFF.